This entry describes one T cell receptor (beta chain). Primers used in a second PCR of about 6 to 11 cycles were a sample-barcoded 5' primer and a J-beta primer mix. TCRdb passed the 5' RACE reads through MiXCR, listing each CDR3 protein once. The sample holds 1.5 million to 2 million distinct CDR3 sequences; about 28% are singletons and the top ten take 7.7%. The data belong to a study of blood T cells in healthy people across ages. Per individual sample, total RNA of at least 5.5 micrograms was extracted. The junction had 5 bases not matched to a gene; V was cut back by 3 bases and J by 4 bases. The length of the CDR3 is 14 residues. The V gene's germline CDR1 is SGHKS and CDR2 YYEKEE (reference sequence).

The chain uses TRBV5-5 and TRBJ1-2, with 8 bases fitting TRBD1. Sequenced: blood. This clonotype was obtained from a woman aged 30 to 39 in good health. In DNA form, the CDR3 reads TGTGCCAGCAGCTGGGACAGGCCTCCCTATGGCTACACCTTC. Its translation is CASSWDRPPYGYTF.